The 28 T cell receptor beta chains reported below all come from one sample, sequenced in a study of blood T cells in healthy people across ages. A sample-barcoded 5' primer and a J-beta primer mix were used in a second PCR of roughly 7 to 11 cycles. A single record per CDR3 protein comes from TCRdb applying MiXCR to the 5' RACE reads. This sample has approximately 780,000 distinct CDR3 sequences; 20% to 30% occur once, and the top ten carry 3%. The data were also submitted as part of a second study, on T cells of mothers and their children.

Material for sequencing was blood. The receptors were gathered from a boy aged 5-17 years in good health.

This clonotype was detected only a few times. This CDR3 is CASSPGSDTQYF. The DNA for the CDR3 is TGTGCCAGCAGTCCTGGTTCAGATACGCAGTATTTT. V gene TRBV12-3 or TRBV12-4 combines with J gene TRBJ2-3; no firm D call. CDR3 length: 12 amino acids. The V and J ends lost 5 bases and 4 bases respectively, with 7 bases between them.

This rearrangement joins TRBV18 to TRBJ1-1; D remains ambiguous. Germline CDR1 is KGHSH and CDR2 is LQKENI. CDR3 length equals 14 residues. The V gene lost 1 base and the J gene lost 7 bases, with 13 bases spanning the gap. Here the CDR3 reads CASSPQGRQDEAFF. In DNA, the CDR3 is TGTGCCAGCTCACCACAAGGGAGGCAGGATGAAGCTTTCTTT.

The chain is built from TRBV10-3 and TRBJ1-1, with 10 positions matching TRBD1. J lost 6 bases, V lost 7 bases, and 11 bases had no gene match. CDR1 is ENHRY and CDR2 is SYGVKD in the germline V gene. The CDR3 sequence is 15 residues long. The CDR3 here is CAITPGQGGTAEAFF. The CDR3 DNA is TGTGCCATCACCCCCGGACAGGGGGGAACCGCTGAAGCTTTCTTT.

Comment on this clonotype: One junction end disagrees with the germline gene, perhaps due to a read error. The chain uses TRBV6-5 and TRBJ2-2; D is unclear. This CDR3 is 13 amino acids long. CDR1 and CDR2 from the germline V gene are MNHEY and SVGAGI. The CDR3 DNA is TGTGCCAGCAGTTACTCGAACTCCGGGGAGCTGTTTTTT. Encoded protein: CASSYSNSGELFF.

The sample holds a few counts of this clonotype. The CDR3 ends on some other residue instead of the conserved phenylalanine or tryptophan, so this is likely a read error. The chain carries TRBV7-9 and TRBJ2-1; D may be TRBD1 or TRBD2 (6 bases each). The V end was cut by 8 bases, the J end by 1 base, with 12 bases between. The V gene's germline CDR1 is SEHNR and CDR2 FQNEAQ (reference sequence). This CDR3 spans 14 amino acids. The CDR3 nucleotides are TGTGCCAGCTCTTTAGGGGGGTCCTACAATGAGCAGTTCCTC. Translation: CASSLGGSYNEQFL.

This clonotype was counted between two and nine times. The chain links TRBV2 to TRBJ1-1; D perhaps matches TRBD1 (5 bases). V was cut by 6 bases and J by 0 bases, with 14 bases left in between. Per germline, CDR1 SNHLY and CDR2 FYNNEI. CDR3 size: 15 residues. The chain's CDR3 is CASRKGKGLNTEAFF. For the CDR3, the DNA is TGTGCCAGCAGGAAAGGGAAGGGGTTGAACACTGAAGCTTTCTTT.

The sample holds a few counts of this clonotype. V and J are TRBV3-1 and TRBJ2-5, with 7 positions matching TRBD2. The germline gives CDR1 LGHDT, CDR2 YNNKEL (reference sequence). The length of the CDR3 is 14 residues. V shed 1 base, J shed 3 bases, and the junction held 2 bases outside the gene matches. The chain's CDR3 is CASSQGSGKETQYF. The CDR3 DNA is TGTGCCAGCAGCCAAGGCAGCGGGAAAGAGACCCAGTACTTC.

This clonotype appeared a few times. The chain has TRBV4-1 and TRBJ1-5; possible D gene TRBD1, 5 bases. CDR1 MGHRA and CDR2 YSYEKL come from the germline V gene. Trimming removed 0 bases from V and 9 bases from J, with 9 bases in between. This CDR3 has 13 residues. The CDR3 protein is CASSQERDGPQHF. CDR3 in DNA: TGCGCCAGCAGCCAAGAGAGGGACGGGCCCCAGCATTTT.

The chain links TRBV10-2 to TRBJ1-6, with a weak D call TRBD1 (6 bases). This CDR3 has 14 residues. V was clipped by 8 bases and J by 10 bases, with 18 bases between them. The germline V gene encodes CDR1 WSHSY and CDR2 SAAADI. The CDR3 DNA sequence: TGCGCCAGCTCATGGGCAGGGGTCGAATCACCCCTCCACTTT. This encodes CASSWAGVESPLHF.

This clonotype has more than one count but fewer than ten. The genes are TRBV7-9 and TRBJ1-4; no clear D gene. Germline loops: CDR1 SEHNR, CDR2 FQNEAQ (reference sequence). Trimming took 4 bases from V and 8 from J, leaving 17 bases between them. This CDR3 is 15 amino acids long. For the CDR3, the DNA is TGTGCCAGCAGCTACAGAGCGCTTCGGGGAGAAAAACTGTTTTTT. Translation: CASSYRALRGEKLFF.

This clonotype came up a few times. This chain joins TRBV5-5 and TRBJ2-5; 13 bases map to TRBD2. Germline V gives CDR1 SGHKS, CDR2 YYEKEE (reference sequence). V was clipped by 3 bases and J by 0 bases; unmatched bases: 8. The CDR3 contains 18 residues. Here the CDR3 DNA reads TGTGCCAGCAGCTCCGGGACTAGCGGGGCGACCTACCAAGAGACCCAGTACTTC. This codes for CASSSGTSGATYQETQYF.

The rearrangement uses TRBV12-3 or TRBV12-4 and TRBJ2-1; TRBD1 matches at 9 bases. Losses at the gene ends were 4 bases for V and 6 bases for J; bases not matched to a gene: 10. This CDR3 spans 16 amino acids. In nucleotides, the CDR3 is TGTGCCAGCAGTTACTCGACAGGGGGTGACCCCAATGAGCAGTTCTTC. It encodes CASSYSTGGDPNEQFF.

The chain is built from TRBV12-3 or TRBV12-4 and TRBJ1-1; no clear D. This CDR3 has 15 residues. V gave up 6 bases and J gave up 3 bases, with 17 bases separating them. CDR3 nucleotides: TGTGCCAGCAGGCTTCTTGGTGGTGGAGACACTGAAGCTTTCTTT. It specifies CASRLLGGGDTEAFF.

The V call is TRBV12-3 or TRBV12-4, the J call TRBJ2-5; D is unclear. The CDR3 loop spans 14 amino acids. V lost 7 bases to trimming and J lost 8 bases, with 20 bases between them. The CDR3 region has the DNA TGTGCCAGCACCCGAGGCCGATTAACGAAAACCCAGTACTTC. Protein: CASTRGRLTKTQYF.

V is TRBV28 and J is TRBJ2-1; D may be TRBD2 (7 bases). This CDR3 is 14 amino acids long. Germline loops: CDR1 MDHEN, CDR2 SYDVKM. The V end was cut by 10 bases, the J end by 9 bases, with 22 bases between. CDR3 residues: CATERGGRVFEQFF. The CDR3, as DNA: TGTGCCACCGAACGCGGGGGCCGCGTCTTTGAGCAGTTCTTC.

The rearrangement uses TRBV7-9 and TRBJ2-4, with no clear D. CDR1 SEHNR and CDR2 FQNEAQ come from the germline V gene (reference sequence). This CDR3 region has 16 residues. V was shortened by 1 base and J by 0 bases, with 10 bases between the two germline ends. CDR3 residues: CASSLERTLAKNIQYF. CDR3 sequence (DNA): TGTGCCAGCAGCTTAGAACGTACACTAGCCAAAAACATTCAGTACTTC. Drawing the rest from reference TRBV7-9 and TRBJ2-4, the complete variable domain is DTGVSQNPRHKITKRGQNVTFRCDPISEHNRLYWYRQTLGQGPEFLTYFQNEAQLEKSRLLSDRFSAERPKGSFSTLEIQRTEQGDSAMYLCASSLERTLAKNIQYFGAGTRLSVL.

The chain employs TRBV12-3 or TRBV12-4 and TRBJ1-4; D is ambiguous. The germline V and J ends were trimmed by 1 base and 10 bases, with 10 bases remaining between them. The CDR3 is 13 amino acids. CDR3 region: CASSLGAVGKLFF. CDR3 coding DNA: TGTGCCAGCAGTTTAGGCGCGGTTGGAAAACTGTTTTTT.

This clonotype was counted between two and nine times. The rearrangement uses TRBV28 and TRBJ1-5, with D maybe TRBD1 (6 bases). The CDR3 consists of 16 residues. CDR1 is MDHEN, CDR2 SYDVKM, per germline. Deletions cut 3 bases from V and 1 base from J, with 13 bases between. In nucleotides, the CDR3 is TGTGCCAGCAGTTTGGGCGGGGGCGAAAGCAATCAGCCCCAGCATTTT. Protein product: CASSLGGGESNQPQHF.

As concerns this clonotype: A read error may produce the germline difference seen at one junction end. The chain links TRBV3-1 to TRBJ2-2; D tentatively fits TRBD1 or TRBD2 (5 bases each). Germline loops: CDR1 LGHDT, CDR2 YNNKEL (reference sequence). The CDR3 length is 17 residues. The CDR3 loop is CASGQVPGRPNTGELFF. In DNA form, the CDR3 reads TGTGCCAGCGGCCAAGTACCGGGGCGCCCGAACACCGGGGAGCTGTTTTTT. Full variable domain (remainder filled in from reference TRBV3-1 and TRBJ2-2): DTAVSQTPKYLVTQMGNDKSIKCEQNLGHDTMYWYKQDSKKFLKIMFSYNNKELIINETVPNRFSPKSPDKAHLNLHINSLELGDSAVYFCASGQVPGRPNTGELFFGEGSRLTVL.

The chain links TRBV4-1 to TRBJ1-6; D not certain. Trimming took off 0 bases at V and 5 bases at J, with 11 bases between the two ends. The CDR3 sequence is 16 residues long. The germline gives CDR1 MGHRA, CDR2 YSYEKL. The CDR3 spells CASSQEPTSDNSPLHF. The CDR3 bases are TGCGCCAGCAGCCAAGAGCCAACAAGCGATAATTCACCCCTCCACTTT.

The chain uses TRBV5-1 and TRBJ2-5; either TRBD1 or TRBD2 may fit D (5 bases each). CDR1 is SGHRS and CDR2 is YFSETQ in the germline V gene. This CDR3 has 14 amino acids. V shed 3 bases and J shed 3 bases, with 12 bases lying between them. DNA for the CDR3: TGCGCCAGCAGCTCCGGGGCAGGGAAAGAGACCCAGTACTTC. It translates to CASSSGAGKETQYF.

J is TRBJ1-2 and V is TRBV19; 8 nucleotides agree with TRBD1. The J segment lost 2 bases and the V segment lost 5 bases, leaving 7 bases of the junction unmatched. Germline V gene sequence: CDR1 LNHDA, CDR2 SQIVND (reference sequence). The CDR3 totals 15 residues. CDR3 nucleotides: TGTGCCAGTAGTTACGGGACAGGCGACAACTATGGCTACACCTTC. It encodes CASSYGTGDNYGYTF.

The rearrangement links TRBV4-1 to TRBJ2-5; TRBD2 matches at 10 bases. The J call may be incorrect, as the DNA end agrees better with TRBJ2-1. This CDR3 contains 14 residues. Germline-derived CDR1 and CDR2 are MGHRA and YSYEKL. The CDR3 coding sequence is TGCGCCAGCAGCCAACAGCGGGGGGGCCCTGAGCAGTTCTTC. This gives the protein CASSQQRGGPEQFF.

This sequence joins TRBV3-1 and TRBJ2-5; D unresolved. The CDR3 is 14 amino acids. V lost 0 bases, J lost 4 bases, and 9 bases lay in between. Germline CDR1 is LGHDT and CDR2 is YNNKEL (reference sequence). Here the CDR3 DNA reads TGTGCCAGCAGCCAAGAGGGCCTTGGAGAGACCCAGTACTTC. Translation: CASSQEGLGETQYF.

This clonotype occurred once. This chain joins TRBV9 and TRBJ2-1; 11 nucleotides align to TRBD2. Germline V CDR1 and CDR2: SGDLS, YYNGEE. V gave up 3 bases and J gave up 6 bases; unmatched junction bases: 8. The CDR3 is 16 amino acids. In DNA, the CDR3 is TGTGCCAGCAGCGAATCCGGGACTAGCGGTTTCAATGAGCAGTTCTTC. Translation: CASSESGTSGFNEQFF.

The chain employs TRBV30 and TRBJ1-5, with D unresolved. The CDR3 has 14 residues. Germline V lookup: CDR1 GTSNPN, CDR2 SVGIG (reference sequence). The germline V and J ends were trimmed by 1 base and 1 base, with 8 bases remaining between them. CDR3 DNA sequence: TGTGCCTGGAGTGGGGGAGTCAGCAATCAGCCCCAGCATTTT. It is translated as CAWSGGVSNQPQHF.

This clonotype turned up a few times. The chain is built from TRBV3-1 and TRBJ2-4, with TRBD2 matching 12 bases. Germline CDR1 is LGHDT and CDR2 is YNNKEL (reference sequence). Trimming cost V 5 bases and J 0 bases; bases outside gene matches: 20. There are 22 residues in the CDR3. Here the CDR3 reads CASSGPSGGADGGGLAKNIQYF. The CDR3 coding sequence is TGTGCCAGCAGCGGGCCTAGCGGGGGGGCCGATGGAGGAGGCCTAGCCAAAAACATTCAGTACTTC.

The chain has TRBV29-1 and TRBJ1-4; D possibly corresponds to TRBD1 (5 bases). CDR3 length: 13 residues. V dropped 4 bases and J dropped 6 bases, with 12 bases sitting between them. Germline assignment: CDR1 SQVTM and CDR2 ANQGSEA. In DNA form, the CDR3 reads TGCAGCGTTGCGCAGGGCCTAGATGAAAAACTGTTTTTT. Its protein product is CSVAQGLDEKLFF.